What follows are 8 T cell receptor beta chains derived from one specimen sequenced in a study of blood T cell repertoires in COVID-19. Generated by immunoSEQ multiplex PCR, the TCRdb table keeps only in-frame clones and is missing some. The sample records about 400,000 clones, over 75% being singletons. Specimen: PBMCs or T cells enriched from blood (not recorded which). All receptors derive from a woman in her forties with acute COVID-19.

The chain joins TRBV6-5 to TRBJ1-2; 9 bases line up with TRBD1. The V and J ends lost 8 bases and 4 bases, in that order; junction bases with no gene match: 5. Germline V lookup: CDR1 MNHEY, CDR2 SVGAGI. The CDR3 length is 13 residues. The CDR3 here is CASGRDRVYGYTF. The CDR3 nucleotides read TGTGCCAGCGGACGGGACAGGGTCTATGGCTACACCTTC.

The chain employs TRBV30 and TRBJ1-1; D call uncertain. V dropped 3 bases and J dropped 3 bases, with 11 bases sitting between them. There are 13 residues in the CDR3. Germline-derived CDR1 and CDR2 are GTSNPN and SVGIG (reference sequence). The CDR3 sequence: CAWRSGGHTEAFF. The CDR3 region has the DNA TGTGCCTGGAGGAGCGGAGGTCACACTGAAGCTTTCTTT.

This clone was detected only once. The CDR3 sequence: CASGGVATSYEQYF. Written as DNA, the CDR3 is TGTGCCAGCGGAGGGGTCGCCACATCCTACGAGCAGTACTTC. The chain has TRBV2 and TRBJ2-7; D is perhaps TRBD2 (6 bases). V was trimmed by 8 bases and J by 1 base, leaving 15 bases between them. The germline V gene has CDR1 SNHLY and CDR2 FYNNEI. The CDR3 runs 14 residues.

The CDR3 coding sequence is TGTGCCAGTATACGGGACAGGGGTGCAGATACGCAGTATTTT. Translation: CASIRDRGADTQYF. The chain links TRBV2 to TRBJ2-3, with TRBD1 identical over 10 bases. With V trimmed by 9 bases and J by 4 bases, 7 bases remained unmatched. The CDR3 covers 14 residues. Germline V lookup: CDR1 SNHLY, CDR2 FYNNEI. Combining the CDR3 with reference TRBV2 and TRBJ2-3 gives the whole variable domain EPEVTQTPSHQVTQMGQEVILRCVPISNHLYFYWYRQILGQKVEFLVSFYNNEISEKSEIFDDQFSVERPDGSNFTLKIRSTKLEDSAMYFCASIRDRGADTQYFGPGTRLTVL.

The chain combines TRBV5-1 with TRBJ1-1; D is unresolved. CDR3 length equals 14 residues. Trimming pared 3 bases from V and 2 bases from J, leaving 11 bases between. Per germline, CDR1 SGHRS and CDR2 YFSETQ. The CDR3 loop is CASSYGLSNTEAFF. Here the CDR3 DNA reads TGCGCCAGCAGCTACGGGTTGTCCAACACTGAAGCTTTCTTT.

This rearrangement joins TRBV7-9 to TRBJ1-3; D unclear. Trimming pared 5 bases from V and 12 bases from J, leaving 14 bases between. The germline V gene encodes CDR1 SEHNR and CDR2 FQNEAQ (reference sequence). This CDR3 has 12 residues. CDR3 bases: TGTGCCAGCAGCACACGTGCCCGGGACATATATTTT. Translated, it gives CASSTRARDIYF.

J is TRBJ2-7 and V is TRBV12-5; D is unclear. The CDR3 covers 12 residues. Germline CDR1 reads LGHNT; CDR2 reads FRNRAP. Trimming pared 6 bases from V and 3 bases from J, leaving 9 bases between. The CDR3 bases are TGTGCTAGTGGGGCCCGGGTCTACGAGCAGTACTTC. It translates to CASGARVYEQYF.

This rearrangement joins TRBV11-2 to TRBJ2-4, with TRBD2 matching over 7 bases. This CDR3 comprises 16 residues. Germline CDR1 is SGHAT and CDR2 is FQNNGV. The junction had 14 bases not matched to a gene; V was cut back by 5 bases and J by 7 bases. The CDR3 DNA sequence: TGTGCCAGCAGCCAGGAGGGAGGGGAGCCATGGAACATTCAGTACTTC. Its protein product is CASSQEGGEPWNIQYF.